These 26 T cell receptor beta chains share one sample of origin, sequenced in a study of T cells after yellow fever vaccination. A single record per CDR3 protein comes from TCRdb applying MiXCR to the 5' RACE reads. The sample holds about 430,000 distinct CDR3 sequences, around 19% seen once. Sequences were derived from PBMCs, sampled before the yellow fever booster vaccination. These receptors all stem from a young man who received the YFV17D yellow fever vaccine.

The table lists this clonotype with a few counts. The rearrangement uses TRBV20-1 and TRBJ1-2; D is unresolved. The CDR3 loop spans 12 amino acids. Germline loops: CDR1 DFQATT, CDR2 SNEGSKA (reference sequence). V gave up 4 bases and J gave up 4 bases, with 10 bases separating them. The CDR3 loop reads CSANQGAYGYTF. CDR3 nucleotides: TGCAGTGCTAACCAAGGAGCCTATGGCTACACCTTC.

The table lists this clonotype with a few counts. J is TRBJ2-3 and V is TRBV6-2 or TRBV6-3, with D hard to call. The germline CDR1 and CDR2 sequences are MNHEY and SVGEGT. This CDR3 has 12 amino acids. V lost 7 bases to trimming and J lost 4 bases, with 9 bases between them. DNA for the CDR3: TGTGCCAGCACCTCCCGTTCAGATACGCAGTATTTT. Its translation: CASTSRSDTQYF.

The chain combines TRBV11-1 with TRBJ2-3; 7 bases map to TRBD1. Germline-derived CDR1 and CDR2 are SGHAT and FQDESV (reference sequence). CDR3 size: 17 residues. Trimming at V came to 5 bases and at J to 2 bases, leaving 13 bases not matched to a gene. CDR3 nucleotide sequence: TGTGCCAGCAGCGAAAAACTACAGGGGACCTCCACAGATACGCAGTATTTT. The encoded protein is CASSEKLQGTSTDTQYF.

There are many counts of this clonotype. This rearrangement joins TRBV10-3 to TRBJ1-1, with no clear D. V lost 7 bases to trimming and J lost 1 base, with 16 bases between them. CDR1 is ENHRY and CDR2 is SYGVKD in the germline V gene. The CDR3 has 15 amino acids. CDR3 bases: TGTGCCATCAAGCTTAGCCGAAGCACGAACACTGAAGCTTTCTTT. Amino acid sequence: CAIKLSRSTNTEAFF.

This clonotype was counted between two and nine times. This chain joins TRBV7-2 and TRBJ1-5; D call uncertain. The germline CDR1 and CDR2 sequences are SGHTA and FQGNSA. The ends were cut back, 2 bases at V and 5 bases at J, with 7 bases in the middle. The CDR3 extends over 13 amino acids. CDR3 nucleotides: TGTGCCAGCAGCTTATTCGTCGATCAGCCCCAGCATTTT. This encodes CASSLFVDQPQHF.

The genes are TRBV27 and TRBJ2-3, with D tentatively TRBD1 (6 bases). Trimming shortened V by 3 bases and J by 4 bases, and 14 bases separated the two germline ends. Looked up from germline, CDR1 is MNHEY and CDR2 is SMNVEV (reference sequence). CDR3 length: 15 residues. The CDR3 nucleotides are TGTGCCAGCAGTTTGGGTATTGGGGGCTCAGATACGCAGTATTTT. Encoded protein: CASSLGIGGSDTQYF.

V is TRBV29-1 and J is TRBJ2-5; 7 bases match TRBD1. Trimming took 4 bases from V and 5 from J; bases not matched to a gene: 7. Germline V gives CDR1 SQVTM, CDR2 ANQGSEA. This CDR3 comprises 13 residues. In DNA form, the CDR3 reads TGCAGCGTTGGGGGACAGTGGACCGAGACCCAGTACTTC. Translated: CSVGGQWTETQYF.

This clonotype was detected a few times. The chain uses TRBV6-2 or TRBV6-3 and TRBJ2-1; 13 bases line up with TRBD2. J was trimmed by 7 bases and V by 4 bases; bases with no gene match: 7. Germline CDR1 MNHEY, CDR2 SVGEGT. This CDR3 has 16 residues. CDR3 sequence reads: CASSSWTSGGRNEQFF. In nucleotides, the CDR3 is TGTGCCAGCAGTTCCTGGACTAGCGGGGGCCGAAATGAGCAGTTCTTC.

This clonotype was counted between two and nine times. The chain links TRBV18 to TRBJ2-3; D remains ambiguous. Per the germline V gene, CDR1 is KGHSH and CDR2 is LQKENI. With 2 bases removed from V and 6 bases from J, the gap between germline ends came to 12 bases. This CDR3 contains 14 residues. The CDR3 loop is CASSPSLRGDTQYF. The CDR3, as DNA: TGTGCCAGCTCACCATCCCTTCGTGGGGATACGCAGTATTTT. The full variable domain, its missing parts supplied by reference TRBV18 and TRBJ2-3, is NAGVMQNPRHLVRRRGQEARLRCSPMKGHSHVYWYRQLPEEGLKFMVYLQKENIIDESGMPKERFSAEFPKEGPSILRIQQVVRGDSAAYFCASSPSLRGDTQYFGPGTRLTVL.

This clonotype has only a few counts. This sequence joins TRBV7-2 and TRBJ2-3; D is possibly TRBD2 (5 bases). The V end was cut by 5 bases, the J end by 3 bases, with 15 bases between. The CDR3 sequence is 15 residues long. The germline V gene encodes CDR1 SGHTA and CDR2 FQGNSA. The CDR3 sequence is CASSLGYSETDTQYF. Written as DNA, the CDR3 is TGTGCCAGCAGCCTAGGGTATAGCGAGACAGATACGCAGTATTTT.

The J gene is TRBJ1-5, the V gene TRBV19; D is undetermined. Germline CDR1 and CDR2: LNHDA and SQIVND (reference sequence). The CDR3 runs 18 residues. V was shortened by 4 bases and J by 4 bases, with 23 bases between the two germline ends. The chain's CDR3 is CASSKLGVLGNGNQPQHF. The CDR3 bases are TGTGCCAGTAGTAAGTTGGGTGTGTTGGGGAACGGGAATCAGCCCCAGCATTTT.

Many counts were recorded for this clonotype. The rearrangement uses TRBV5-1 and TRBJ2-4; D might be TRBD1 (6 bases). Trimming removed 0 bases at V and 3 bases at J, with 13 bases between. CDR1 and CDR2 (germline): SGHRS, YFSETQ. CDR3 size: 16 residues. CDR3 amino acids: CASSLDGFRGKNIQYF. In DNA form, the CDR3 reads TGCGCCAGCAGCTTGGATGGTTTCAGGGGCAAAAACATTCAGTACTTC.

This clonotype was seen ten or more times. The gene calls are TRBV7-2 and TRBJ2-7, with D possibly TRBD2 on 7 matching bases. The CDR3 length is 15 residues. Germline V gene lookup returns CDR1 SGHTA and CDR2 FQGNSA. Trimming pared 3 bases from V and 2 bases from J, leaving 14 bases between. CDR3 DNA sequence: TGTGCCAGCAGCTTCCTTGGGGGGGACACCTACGAGCAGTACTTC. Translating it yields CASSFLGGDTYEQYF.

The chain has TRBV7-9 and TRBJ2-2; D not certain. V was cut by 5 bases and J by 5 bases, with 6 bases left in between. There are 12 residues in the CDR3. Germline assignment: CDR1 SEHNR and CDR2 FQNEAQ (reference sequence). CDR3 in DNA: TGTGCCAGCAGCGATAGGACCGGGGAGCTGTTTTTT. It translates to CASSDRTGELFF.

This clonotype was seen a handful of times. The CDR3: CSARDTRGPGETQYF. Here the CDR3 DNA reads TGCAGTGCTAGAGACACTCGGGGGCCGGGGGAGACCCAGTACTTC. The chain recombines TRBV20-1 with TRBJ2-5; D is tentatively TRBD1 or TRBD2 (6 bases each). The germline V gene has CDR1 DFQATT and CDR2 SNEGSKA (reference sequence). The CDR3 sequence is 15 residues long. V lost 0 bases and J 5 bases, leaving 16 bases between the germline ends.

The chain uses TRBV6-5 and TRBJ1-1, with D maybe TRBD1 (6 bases). The CDR3 covers 16 residues. The germline CDR1 and CDR2 sequences are MNHEY and SVGAGI. The ends were cut back, 2 bases at V and 5 bases at J, with 18 bases in the middle. Written as DNA, the CDR3 is TGTGCCAGCAGTTACCTTCATGGGGGCGGTGGGACTGAAGCTTTCTTT. The encoded protein is CASSYLHGGGGTEAFF.

V usage is TRBV12-3 or TRBV12-4 and J usage is TRBJ1-1; no clear D. The CDR3 has 15 amino acids. The V gene lost 2 bases and the J gene lost 1 base, with 11 bases spanning the gap. The CDR3 nucleotides read TGTGCCAGCAGTTTACGATCTGGGCGGAACACTGAAGCTTTCTTT. Protein sequence: CASSLRSGRNTEAFF.

This clonotype was counted between two and nine times. The CDR3 sequence: CASSLAGDPYEQYF. CDR3 nucleotide sequence: TGTGCCAGCAGCTTGGCAGGGGACCCCTACGAGCAGTACTTC. The chain has TRBV5-4 and TRBJ2-7, with D perhaps matching TRBD1 (6 bases). Trimming cost V 0 bases and J 2 bases, with 9 bases left between them. This CDR3 contains 14 residues. Germline CDR1 is SGHNT and CDR2 is YYREEE (reference sequence).

The chain couples TRBV6-2 or TRBV6-3 to TRBJ2-2; D not resolved. This CDR3 region has 13 residues. Germline values: CDR1 MNHEY, CDR2 SVGEGT. Trimming shortened V by 8 bases and J by 4 bases, and 11 bases separated the two germline ends. The CDR3 DNA sequence: TGTGCCAGCCGGAGATCGAGCACCGGGGAGCTGTTTTTT. As protein: CASRRSSTGELFF.

This clonotype was counted a few times. In DNA, the CDR3 is TGCGCCAGCAGCCGATTGGCAGATGAGCAGTTCTTC. It codes for CASSRLADEQFF. The chain is built from TRBV4-1 and TRBJ2-1; no clear D. Trimming took 4 bases from V and 8 from J, leaving 9 bases between them. Germline V CDR1 and CDR2: MGHRA, YSYEKL. The CDR3 runs to 12 residues.

The chain carries TRBV4-1 and TRBJ2-1; perhaps TRBD1 as D (6 bases). Germline CDR1 and CDR2: MGHRA and YSYEKL. The CDR3 runs to 15 residues. V was trimmed by 1 base and J by 7 bases, leaving 14 bases between them. CDR3: CASSQGPGQLNEQFF. CDR3 bases: TGCGCCAGCAGCCAAGGGCCCGGACAGCTTAATGAGCAGTTCTTC.

V is TRBV18 and J is TRBJ2-7; TRBD1 matches 11 bases. The junction had 9 bases not matched to a gene; V was cut back by 3 bases and J by 5 bases. This CDR3 has 16 residues. CDR1 and CDR2 (germline): KGHSH, LQKENI. CDR3 bases: TGTGCCAGCTCACCTTCCGGGACAGGGGGTTACAACGAGCAGTACTTC. Translating it yields CASSPSGTGGYNEQYF.

The rearrangement links TRBV5-6 to TRBJ2-1; 10 positions agree with TRBD1. The J segment lost 1 base and the V segment lost 4 bases, leaving 11 bases of the junction unmatched. The germline CDR1 and CDR2 sequences are SGHDT and YYEEEE. There are 18 residues in the CDR3. The CDR3 DNA follows: TGTGCCAGCAGCGGCCCGGGACAGGGGAGTTCGTCCTACAATGAGCAGTTCTTC. This gives the protein CASSGPGQGSSSYNEQFF.

This clonotype was picked up a small number of times. The chain recombines TRBV4-3 with TRBJ2-1, with D possibly TRBD2 on 6 matching bases. The CDR3 is 14 amino acids. Germline-derived CDR1 and CDR2 are LGHNA and YSLEER. The V and J ends lost 3 bases and 4 bases respectively, with 10 bases between them. The CDR3 region has the DNA TGCGCCAGCAGCCAGGCGGGGAGGTACAATGAGCAGTTCTTC. Protein product: CASSQAGRYNEQFF.

This clonotype was picked up a small number of times. V gene TRBV20-1 combines with J gene TRBJ2-7; the match to TRBD1 covers 10 bases. The length of the CDR3 is 14 residues. Unmatched junction bases numbered 6, after V lost 1 base and J lost 6 bases. The germline CDR1 and CDR2 sequences are DFQATT and SNEGSKA (reference sequence). This CDR3 is CSARGDRGSLEQYV. CDR3 bases: TGCAGTGCTAGAGGGGACAGGGGTTCCCTCGAGCAGTACGTC.

The sample holds a few counts of this clonotype. The rearrangement uses TRBV24-1 and TRBJ1-6; D gene unclear. From germline, CDR1 is KGHDR and CDR2 SFDVKD. This CDR3 has 11 amino acids. Trimming left V 4 bases short and J 11 bases short, with 5 bases between. The CDR3 here is CATSDPPPLHF. The CDR3 DNA reads TGTGCCACCAGTGACCCCCCACCCCTCCACTTT.